A single sample gave rise to the 26 T cell receptor beta chains below, sequenced in a study of shared clonotypes between healthy human individuals (dated by TCRdb to 2018 to 2020). The library was prepared using the immunoSEQ multiplex PCR assay. The clones in this table, taken by TCRdb from immuneACCESS, are in-frame only. Not every clone is retained; where verified, under half of the shortfall comes from an unresolved V gene, and the cause of the rest is unknown. The sample has over a million clones on record, 75% to 80% of them singletons. Roughly 0.65% of the sample is taken by the ten largest. The sample taken for sequencing was memory CD4+ T cells from PBMCs. What this sample's cell subset or site label stands for: CD45RA-negative fraction. The receptors shown here come from a man aged 18-30 years in good health. Some clones in this sample may be carry-over from other donors' samples.

This chain connects TRBV5-4 to TRBJ1-2, with no clear D. This CDR3 has 14 amino acids. Per germline, CDR1 SGHNT and CDR2 YYREEE (reference sequence). Trimming cost V 4 bases and J 0 bases, with 10 bases left between them. The CDR3 reads CASSTGPANYGYTF. The CDR3 bases are TGTGCCAGCAGCACGGGCCCAGCTAACTATGGCTACACCTTC.

The chain joins TRBV7-3 to TRBJ2-1, with D uncertain. V was shortened by 2 bases and J by 8 bases, with 10 bases between the two germline ends. The CDR3 extends over 13 amino acids. Germline-derived CDR1 and CDR2 are SGHTA and FQGTGA. The CDR3 is CASSLGFSDEQFF. The CDR3 region has the DNA TGTGCCAGCAGCTTAGGGTTTTCCGATGAGCAGTTCTTC. Together with reference TRBV7-3 and TRBJ2-1, the CDR3 gives the full variable domain: GAGVSQTPSNKVTEKGKYVELRCDPISGHTALYWYRQSLGQGPEFLIYFQGTGAADDSGLPNDRFFAVRPEGSVSTLKIQRTERGDSAVYLCASSLGFSDEQFFGPGTRLTVL.

Points on this clone: A much more abundant neighbour one base away suggests this may be a read error. The J gene is TRBJ2-5, the V gene TRBV5-1, with D perhaps matching TRBD2 (5 bases). With the DNA end fitting TRBJ2-7 better, the J assignment may be wrong. Germline CDR1 and CDR2: SGHRS and YFSETQ. The length of the CDR3 is 14 residues. DNA for the CDR3: TGCGCCAGCAGTTTGGGCCCCGGGACCTACGAGCAGTACTTC. This sequence encodes CASSLGPGTYEQYF.

The gene calls are TRBV7-9 and TRBJ1-5; no reliable D call. CDR1 and CDR2 from the germline V gene are SEHNR and FQNEAQ (reference sequence). This CDR3 is built from 14 residues. V dropped 1 base and J dropped 6 bases, with 10 bases sitting between them. This CDR3 reads CASSLGSPGQPQHF. The CDR3 DNA reads as TGTGCCAGCAGCTTAGGGTCCCCGGGTCAGCCCCAGCATTTT.

Regarding this clone: The identical CDR3 is also encoded by other nucleotide sequences in the sample. The chain combines TRBV18 with TRBJ1-4, with 9 bases lining up with TRBD1. V shed 3 bases and J 5 bases; nucleotides not matched to a gene: 1. Germline V lookup: CDR1 KGHSH, CDR2 LQKENI. The CDR3 is 14 amino acids. The DNA for the CDR3 is TGTGCCAGCTCACCGGGACAGGGAAATGAAAAACTGTTTTTT. Translating it yields CASSPGQGNEKLFF.

J is TRBJ2-7 and V is TRBV28; 12 positions agree with TRBD2. CDR1 MDHEN and CDR2 SYDVKM come from the germline V gene. The trim removed 5 bases at V and 3 bases at J, leaving 11 bases unmatched. CDR3 size: 17 residues. The CDR3 DNA follows: TGTGCCAGCAGTCTTCTAGCGGGAGGGTCCCCGGTCTACGAGCAGTACTTC. This sequence encodes CASSLLAGGSPVYEQYF.

This clone was detected a few times. The chain recombines TRBV5-1 with TRBJ2-3; 9 bases align to TRBD1. After removal of 4 bases from V and 5 bases from J, the junction contained 8 bases not matched to a gene. In germline, CDR1 is SGHRS, CDR2 YFSETQ. This CDR3 has 15 residues. The CDR3 spells CASSTRDRVVDTQYF. The CDR3 bases are TGCGCCAGCAGCACCCGGGACAGGGTGGTAGATACGCAGTATTTT.

The J gene is TRBJ2-2, the V gene TRBV28, with D possibly called TRBD1 or TRBD2 (5 bases each). Deletions cut 5 bases from V and 2 bases from J, with 30 bases between. The CDR3 spans 21 residues. From germline, CDR1 is MDHEN and CDR2 SYDVKM. The CDR3 sequence is CASSPTVIRLPTKSNTGELFF. Here the CDR3 DNA reads TGTGCCAGCAGTCCGACAGTTATCAGACTACCCACCAAGTCAAACACCGGGGAGCTGTTTTTT.

The chain has TRBV9 and TRBJ2-3, with TRBD2 identical over 11 bases. Germline lookup yields CDR1 SGDLS and CDR2 YYNGEE. Trimming took 3 bases from V and 3 from J; bases not matched to a gene: 3. The CDR3 has 15 amino acids. The CDR3 loop is CASSGLAGGTDTQYF. The DNA for the CDR3 is TGTGCCAGCAGCGGATTAGCGGGAGGGACAGATACGCAGTATTTT.

This clone was seen a handful of times. The chain couples TRBV30 to TRBJ2-1; 10 bases map to TRBD2. V gave up 3 bases and J gave up 6 bases; unmatched junction bases: 8. The length of the CDR3 is 15 residues. The V gene's germline CDR1 is GTSNPN and CDR2 SVGIG (reference sequence). CDR3 protein: CAWSGLAGASNEQFF. Written as DNA, the CDR3 is TGTGCCTGGAGCGGCCTAGCGGGAGCGAGCAATGAGCAGTTCTTC.

This chain joins TRBV7-3 and TRBJ2-2; 11 bases match TRBD2. The CDR3 runs 15 residues. Germline V gene data show CDR1 as SGHTA and CDR2 as FQGTGA. V was pared by 5 bases and J by 6 bases, with 5 bases of the junction left unmatched. CDR3 protein: CASSKLAGAPGELFF. The CDR3 DNA reads TGTGCCAGCAGCAAACTAGCGGGAGCGCCCGGGGAGCTGTTTTTT. Together with reference TRBV7-3 and TRBJ2-2, the CDR3 gives the full variable domain: GAGVSQTPSNKVTEKGKYVELRCDPISGHTALYWYRQSLGQGPEFLIYFQGTGAADDSGLPNDRFFAVRPEGSVSTLKIQRTERGDSAVYLCASSKLAGAPGELFFGEGSRLTVL.

This clone has a single count. The V call is TRBV1, the J call TRBJ2-7; the D segment call TRBD2 is taken from the table without a DNA check. TRBV1 represents a pseudogene. This CDR3 contains 19 residues. The CDR3: CTSSQKTVGLAGPDYEQYF. The CDR3 region has the DNA TGCACCAGCAGCCAAAAGACAGTAGGACTAGCGGGGCCTGACTACGAGCAGTACTTC.

This rearrangement joins TRBV2 to TRBJ1-2; D is undetermined. V lost 4 bases and J 0 bases, leaving 9 bases between the germline ends. Germline V gene lookup returns CDR1 SNHLY and CDR2 FYNNEI. This CDR3 is built from 14 residues. The CDR3, as DNA: TGTGCCAGCAGTGTAGAAGCTACTAACTATGGCTACACCTTC. The encoded protein is CASSVEATNYGYTF.

The genes are TRBV7-8 and TRBJ1-2; D unclear. Germline CDR1 SGHVS, CDR2 FQNEAQ. CDR3 length equals 13 residues. V was pared by 3 bases and J by 4 bases, with 9 bases between. For the CDR3, the DNA is TGTGCCAGCAGCTTTTCGAGCAGCTATGGCTACACCTTC. Translating gives CASSFSSSYGYTF.

The J gene is TRBJ1-1, the V gene TRBV6-6; D might be TRBD1 (6 bases). CDR3 length equals 13 residues. Trimming took 6 bases from V and 4 from J, leaving 12 bases between them. The germline V gene encodes CDR1 MNHNY and CDR2 SVGAGI (reference sequence). The CDR3 sequence is CASSATGGTEAFF. Here the CDR3 DNA reads TGTGCCAGCAGCGCGACAGGAGGCACTGAAGCTTTCTTT.

The chain employs TRBV7-8 and TRBJ2-3, with D tentatively TRBD2 (6 bases). Trimming removed 1 base at V and 5 bases at J, with 10 bases between. The CDR3 loop spans 14 amino acids. Germline CDR1 reads SGHVS; CDR2 reads FQNEAQ. CDR3 sequence: CASSLGWEEDTQYF. The DNA for the CDR3 is TGTGCCAGCAGCTTAGGATGGGAGGAAGATACGCAGTATTTT.

V usage is TRBV4-2 and J usage is TRBJ1-1; no definite D call. V gave up 0 bases and J gave up 0 bases, with 8 bases separating them. This CDR3 region has 15 residues. Germline CDR1 LGHNA, CDR2 YNFKEQ. The chain's CDR3 is CASSQDVEMNTEAFF. The CDR3 nucleotides read TGTGCCAGCAGCCAAGATGTAGAAATGAACACTGAAGCTTTCTTT.

V is TRBV4-3 and J is TRBJ1-4, with no clear D. V lost 4 bases to trimming and J lost 8 bases, with 11 bases between them. This CDR3 spans 13 amino acids. The V gene's germline CDR1 is LGHNA and CDR2 YSLEER. Here the CDR3 DNA reads TGCGCCAGCAGCCCTCTCACAAGGGAAAAACTGTTTTTT. This sequence encodes CASSPLTREKLFF.

The J gene is TRBJ1-2, the V gene TRBV7-9; D unclear. Trimming left V 3 bases short and J 4 bases short, with 12 bases between. Germline CDR1 SEHNR, CDR2 FQNEAQ (reference sequence). The CDR3 has 14 amino acids. CDR3 region: CASSLEVRFYGYTF. CDR3 in DNA: TGTGCCAGCAGCTTGGAGGTCAGGTTCTATGGCTACACCTTC.

The V gene is TRBV7-2, the J gene TRBJ2-3; D possibly matches TRBD1 or TRBD2 (5 bases each). The CDR3 spans 15 residues. V was trimmed by 5 bases and J by 6 bases, leaving 18 bases between them. Germline V gene sequence: CDR1 SGHTA, CDR2 FQGNSA. The CDR3 reads CASSLRPTRGDTQYF. DNA of the CDR3: TGTGCCAGCAGCCTACGTCCCACGAGGGGCGATACGCAGTATTTT.

This chain connects TRBV28 to TRBJ2-1, with TRBD1 identical over 9 bases. The CDR3 sequence is 16 residues long. CDR1 is MDHEN, CDR2 SYDVKM, per germline. J lost 4 bases, V lost 6 bases, and 10 bases had no gene match. CDR3 region: CASRPKVGQGYNEQFF. In DNA, the CDR3 is TGTGCCAGCAGGCCAAAGGTGGGACAGGGTTACAATGAGCAGTTCTTC.

This chain joins TRBV9 and TRBJ1-1, with D possibly being TRBD1 (6 bases). CDR1 and CDR2 from the germline V gene are SGDLS and YYNGEE. The V end was cut by 4 bases, the J end by 1 base, with 17 bases between. The CDR3 loop spans 16 amino acids. The chain's CDR3 is CASSPRTQGWNTEAFF. The CDR3 nucleotides are TGTGCCAGCAGCCCGCGGACACAGGGTTGGAACACTGAAGCTTTCTTT.

The CDR3 sequence: CASSGTSGISEQFF. Written as DNA, the CDR3 is TGTGCCAGCAGCGGGACTAGCGGGATCTCGGAGCAGTTCTTC. The V and J genes are TRBV2 and TRBJ2-1, with TRBD2 identical over 13 bases. The CDR3 covers 14 residues. Looked up from germline, CDR1 is SNHLY and CDR2 is FYNNEI. The junction had 6 bases not matched to a gene; V was cut back by 6 bases and J by 10 bases.

V is TRBV7-2 and J is TRBJ2-7, with TRBD2 matching over 10 bases. V shed 1 base, J shed 4 bases, and the junction held 13 bases outside the gene matches. The CDR3 is 18 residues long. Germline loops: CDR1 SGHTA, CDR2 FQGNSA. CDR3 DNA sequence: TGTGCCAGCAGCTTAGGGTCAATCAGAGCGGGAGGGGGATACGAGCAGTACTTC. This gives the protein CASSLGSIRAGGGYEQYF.

With respect to this clone: The sample carries other DNA sequences with the same CDR3. The chain couples TRBV9 to TRBJ1-2; D is possibly TRBD1 (5 bases). The germline V gene has CDR1 SGDLS and CDR2 YYNGEE. The CDR3 consists of 13 residues. V lost 2 bases and J 4 bases, leaving 9 bases between the germline ends. CDR3 DNA: TGTGCCAGCAGCGTCGAAGGGGTCTATGGCTACACCTTC. Its translation: CASSVEGVYGYTF.

V usage is TRBV2 and J usage is TRBJ2-7; 7 nucleotides match TRBD1. The germline V gene encodes CDR1 SNHLY and CDR2 FYNNEI. After removal of 7 bases from V and 2 bases from J, the junction contained 11 bases not matched to a gene. The CDR3 sequence is 15 residues long. CDR3 sequence: CASKESGQGAYEQYF. For the CDR3, the DNA is TGTGCCAGCAAAGAATCGGGGCAGGGGGCCTACGAGCAGTACTTC.